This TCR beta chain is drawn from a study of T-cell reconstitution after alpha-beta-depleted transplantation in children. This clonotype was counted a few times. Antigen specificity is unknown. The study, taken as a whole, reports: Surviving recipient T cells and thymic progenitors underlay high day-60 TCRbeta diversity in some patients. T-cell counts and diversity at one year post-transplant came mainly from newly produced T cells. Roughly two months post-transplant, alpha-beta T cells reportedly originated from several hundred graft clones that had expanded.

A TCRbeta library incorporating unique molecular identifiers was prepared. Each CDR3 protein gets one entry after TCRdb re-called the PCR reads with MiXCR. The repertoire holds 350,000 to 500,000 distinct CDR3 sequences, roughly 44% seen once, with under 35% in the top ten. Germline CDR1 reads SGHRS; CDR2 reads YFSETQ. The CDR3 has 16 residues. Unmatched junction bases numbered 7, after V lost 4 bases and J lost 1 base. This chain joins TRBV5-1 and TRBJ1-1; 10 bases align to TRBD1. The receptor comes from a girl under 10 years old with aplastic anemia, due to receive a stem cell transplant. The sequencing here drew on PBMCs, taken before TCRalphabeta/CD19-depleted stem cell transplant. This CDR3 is CASSAPGQGRNTEAFF. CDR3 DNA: TGCGCCAGCAGCGCCCCGGGACAGGGGAGGAACACTGAAGCTTTCTTT. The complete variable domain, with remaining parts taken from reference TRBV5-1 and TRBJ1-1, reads KAGVTQTPRYLIKTRGQQVTLSCSPISGHRSVSWYQQTPGQGLQFLFEYFSETQRNKGNFPGRFSGRQFSNSRSEMNVSTLELGDSALYLCASSAPGQGRNTEAFFGQGTRLTVV.